Here is one TCR beta chain with its context. The antigen is unknown. Treatment specified: randomized to nivolumab then ipilimumab (arm A) or the reverse (arm B). This sample is drawn from a study of sequential checkpoint blockade in melanoma. Study-level background: Patients were randomized 1:1 to nivolumab-then-ipilimumab or ipilimumab-then-nivolumab first-line. TCRβ was sequenced from DNA of 91 pretreatment tumors. Whole-study findings and limits: T-cell fraction and clonality followed PD-L1 and CD8+ counts, not mutational load.

The CDR3 is 15 residues long. In germline, CDR1 is SGDLS, CDR2 YYNGEE. With 3 bases clipped from V and 6 bases from J, the junction kept 4 bases outside the gene matches. TCRdb's copy holds only in-frame clones and misses some; the assay was immunoSEQ multiplex PCR. The table records about 7,200 clones, 20% to 25% of them present only once. The chain joins TRBV9 to TRBJ2-1; 12 nucleotides align to TRBD2. The sample here was tumor tissue (inferred from file names), taken from a patient given nivolumab and ipilimumab in sequence. This clonotype was sampled from a human donor with melanoma. This chain's CDR3 is CASSASGGAFNEQFF. CDR3 DNA: TGTGCCAGCAGCGCTAGCGGGGGGGCCTTCAATGAGCAGTTCTTC.